This T cell receptor beta chain was sequenced in a study of long-term antiretroviral therapy in people with HIV. V gave up 5 bases and J gave up 7 bases, with 24 bases separating them. Germline V CDR1 and CDR2: SEHNR, FQNEAQ (reference sequence). The CDR3 totals 17 residues. Researchers ran immunoSEQ v3.0 at survey level. Method: immunoSEQ multiplex PCR; TCRdb's copy keeps in-frame clones and lacks some. The data show some 12,000 clones, 83% seen once. This receptor was obtained from a man aged 35 to 55 with HIV. Sequences were derived from unsorted PBMCs, sampled 3.4 years after starting antiretroviral therapy. V gene TRBV7-9 combines with J gene TRBJ2-1, with D tentatively TRBD2 (5 bases). For the CDR3, the DNA is TGTGCCAGCAGCGGGCCCGGACTGGCTCGTGTTAGGAATGAGCAGTTCTTC. This encodes CASSGPGLARVRNEQFF.